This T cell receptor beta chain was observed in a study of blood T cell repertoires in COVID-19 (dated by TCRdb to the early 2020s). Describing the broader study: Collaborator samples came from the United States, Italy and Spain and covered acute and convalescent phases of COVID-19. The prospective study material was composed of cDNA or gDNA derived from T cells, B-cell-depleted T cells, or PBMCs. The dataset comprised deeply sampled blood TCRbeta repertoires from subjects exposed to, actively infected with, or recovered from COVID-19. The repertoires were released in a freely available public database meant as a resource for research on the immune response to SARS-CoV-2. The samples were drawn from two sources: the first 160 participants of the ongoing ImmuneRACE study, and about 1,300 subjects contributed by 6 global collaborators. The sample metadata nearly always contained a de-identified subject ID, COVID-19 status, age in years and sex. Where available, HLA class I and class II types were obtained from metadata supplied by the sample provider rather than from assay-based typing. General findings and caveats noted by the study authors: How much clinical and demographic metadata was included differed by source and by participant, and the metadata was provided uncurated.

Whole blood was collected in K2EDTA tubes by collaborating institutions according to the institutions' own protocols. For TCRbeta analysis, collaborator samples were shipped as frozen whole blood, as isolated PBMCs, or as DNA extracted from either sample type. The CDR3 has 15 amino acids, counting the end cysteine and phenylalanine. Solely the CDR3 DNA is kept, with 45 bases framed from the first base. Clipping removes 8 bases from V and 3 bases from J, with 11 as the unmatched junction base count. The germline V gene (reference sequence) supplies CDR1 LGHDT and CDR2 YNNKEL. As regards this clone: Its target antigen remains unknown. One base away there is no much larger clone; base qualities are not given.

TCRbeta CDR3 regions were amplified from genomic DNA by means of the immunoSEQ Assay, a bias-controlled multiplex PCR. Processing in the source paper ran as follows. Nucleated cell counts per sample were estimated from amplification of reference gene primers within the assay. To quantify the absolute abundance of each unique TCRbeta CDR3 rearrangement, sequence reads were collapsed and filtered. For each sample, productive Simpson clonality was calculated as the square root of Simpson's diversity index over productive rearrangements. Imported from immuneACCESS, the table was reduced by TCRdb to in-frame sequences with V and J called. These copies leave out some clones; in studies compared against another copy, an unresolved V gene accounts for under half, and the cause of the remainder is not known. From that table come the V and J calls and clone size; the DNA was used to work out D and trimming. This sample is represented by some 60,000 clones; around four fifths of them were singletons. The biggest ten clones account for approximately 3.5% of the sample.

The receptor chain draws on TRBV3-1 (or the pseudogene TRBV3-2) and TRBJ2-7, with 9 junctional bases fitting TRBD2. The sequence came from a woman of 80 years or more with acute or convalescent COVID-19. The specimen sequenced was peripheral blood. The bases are TGTGCCAGCGCCCGACGGGGAGCGGGAGGCTACGAGCAGTACTTC. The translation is CASARRGAGGYEQYF.